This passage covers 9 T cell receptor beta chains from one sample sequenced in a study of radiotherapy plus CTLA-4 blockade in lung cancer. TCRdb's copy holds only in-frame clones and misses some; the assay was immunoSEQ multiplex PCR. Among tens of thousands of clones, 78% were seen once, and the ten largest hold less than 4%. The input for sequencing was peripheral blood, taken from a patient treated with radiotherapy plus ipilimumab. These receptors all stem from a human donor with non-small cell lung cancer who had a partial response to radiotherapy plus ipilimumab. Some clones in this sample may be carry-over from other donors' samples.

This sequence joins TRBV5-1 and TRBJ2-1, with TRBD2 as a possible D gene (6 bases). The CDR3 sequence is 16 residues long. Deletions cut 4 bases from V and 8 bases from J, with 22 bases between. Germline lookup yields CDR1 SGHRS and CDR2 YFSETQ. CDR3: CASSNTPSAAGHEQFF. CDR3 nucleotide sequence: TGCGCCAGCAGCAACACCCCCTCTGCGGCGGGGCATGAGCAGTTCTTC.

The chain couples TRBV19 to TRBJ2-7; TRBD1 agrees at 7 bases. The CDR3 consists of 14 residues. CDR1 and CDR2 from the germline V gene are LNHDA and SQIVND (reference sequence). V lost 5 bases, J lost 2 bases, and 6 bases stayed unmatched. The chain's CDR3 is CASSHRDRPYEQYF. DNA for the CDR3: TGTGCCAGTAGTCACCGGGACAGACCCTACGAGCAGTACTTC.

CDR3 sequence: CASSFLGSGDSNTISQETQYF. Here the CDR3 DNA reads TGTGCCAGCAGTTTTTTGGGATCGGGGGACAGTAATACGATAAGCCAAGAGACCCAGTACTTC. The V and J genes are TRBV28 and TRBJ2-5; D possibly corresponds to TRBD1 (7 bases). The CDR3 spans 21 residues. Looked up from germline, CDR1 is MDHEN and CDR2 is SYDVKM. V was trimmed by 3 bases and J by 1 base, leaving 30 bases between them.

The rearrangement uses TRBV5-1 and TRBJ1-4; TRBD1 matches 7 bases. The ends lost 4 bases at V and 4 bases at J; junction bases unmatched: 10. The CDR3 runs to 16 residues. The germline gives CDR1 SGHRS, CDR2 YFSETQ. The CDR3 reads CASSKLGQAYNEKLFF. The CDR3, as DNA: TGCGCCAGCAGCAAACTAGGACAGGCTTATAATGAAAAACTGTTTTTT.

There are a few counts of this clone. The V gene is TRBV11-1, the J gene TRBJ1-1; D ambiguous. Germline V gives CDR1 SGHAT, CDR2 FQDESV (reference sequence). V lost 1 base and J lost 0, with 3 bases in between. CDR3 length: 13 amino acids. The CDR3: CASSLVMNTEAFF. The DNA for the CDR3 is TGTGCCAGCAGCTTAGTTATGAACACTGAAGCTTTCTTT.

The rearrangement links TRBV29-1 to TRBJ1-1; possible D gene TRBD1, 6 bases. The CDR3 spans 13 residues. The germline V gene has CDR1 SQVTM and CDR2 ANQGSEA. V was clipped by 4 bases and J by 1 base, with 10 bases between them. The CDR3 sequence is CSVGTGTNTEAFF. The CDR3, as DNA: TGCAGCGTTGGAACAGGGACGAACACTGAAGCTTTCTTT. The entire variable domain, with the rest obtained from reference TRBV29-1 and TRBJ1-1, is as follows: SAVISQKPSRDICQRGTSLTIQCQVDSQVTMMFWYRQQPGQSLTLIATANQGSEATYESGFVIDKFPISRPNLTFSTLTVSNMSPEDSSIYLCSVGTGTNTEAFFGQGTRLTVV.

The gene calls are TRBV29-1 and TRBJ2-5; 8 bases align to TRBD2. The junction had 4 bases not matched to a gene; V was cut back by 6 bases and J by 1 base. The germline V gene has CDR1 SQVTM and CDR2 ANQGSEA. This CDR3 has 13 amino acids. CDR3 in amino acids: CSVDTSGQETQYF. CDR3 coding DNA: TGCAGCGTGGATACTAGCGGCCAAGAGACCCAGTACTTC.

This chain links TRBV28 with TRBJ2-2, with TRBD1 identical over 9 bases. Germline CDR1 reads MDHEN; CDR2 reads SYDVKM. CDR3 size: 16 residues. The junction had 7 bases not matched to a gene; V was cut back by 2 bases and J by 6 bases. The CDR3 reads CASSLTGTGRPGELFF. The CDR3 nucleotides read TGTGCCAGCAGTTTAACCGGGACAGGGAGACCCGGGGAGCTGTTTTTT. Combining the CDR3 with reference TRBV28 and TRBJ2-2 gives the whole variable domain DVKVTQSSRYLVKRTGEKVFLECVQDMDHENMFWYRQDPGLGLRLIYFSYDVKMKEKGDIPEGYSVSREKKERFSLILESASTNQTSMYLCASSLTGTGRPGELFFGEGSRLTVL.

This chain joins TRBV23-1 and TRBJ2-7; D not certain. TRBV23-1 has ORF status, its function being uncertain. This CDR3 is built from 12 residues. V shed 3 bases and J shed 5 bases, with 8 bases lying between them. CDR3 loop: CASSHPANEQYF. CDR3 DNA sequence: TGCGCCAGCAGTCACCCCGCTAACGAGCAGTACTTC.